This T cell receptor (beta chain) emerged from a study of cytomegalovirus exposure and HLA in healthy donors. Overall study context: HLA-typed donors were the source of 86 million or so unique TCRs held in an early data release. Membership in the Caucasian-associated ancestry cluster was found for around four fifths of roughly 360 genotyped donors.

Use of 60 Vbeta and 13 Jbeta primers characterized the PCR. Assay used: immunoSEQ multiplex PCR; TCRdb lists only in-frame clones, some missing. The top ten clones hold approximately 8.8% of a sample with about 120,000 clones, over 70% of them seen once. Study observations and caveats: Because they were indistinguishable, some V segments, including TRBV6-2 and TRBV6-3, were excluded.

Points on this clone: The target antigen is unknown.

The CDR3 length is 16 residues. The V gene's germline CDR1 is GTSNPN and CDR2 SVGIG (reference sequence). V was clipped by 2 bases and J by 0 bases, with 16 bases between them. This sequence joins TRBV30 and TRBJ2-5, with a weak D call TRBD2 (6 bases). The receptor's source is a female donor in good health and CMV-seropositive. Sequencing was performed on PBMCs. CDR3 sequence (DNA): TGTGCCTGGAGTAACAGACTAGGGCGGTACCAAGAGACCCAGTACTTC. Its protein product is CAWSNRLGRYQETQYF.